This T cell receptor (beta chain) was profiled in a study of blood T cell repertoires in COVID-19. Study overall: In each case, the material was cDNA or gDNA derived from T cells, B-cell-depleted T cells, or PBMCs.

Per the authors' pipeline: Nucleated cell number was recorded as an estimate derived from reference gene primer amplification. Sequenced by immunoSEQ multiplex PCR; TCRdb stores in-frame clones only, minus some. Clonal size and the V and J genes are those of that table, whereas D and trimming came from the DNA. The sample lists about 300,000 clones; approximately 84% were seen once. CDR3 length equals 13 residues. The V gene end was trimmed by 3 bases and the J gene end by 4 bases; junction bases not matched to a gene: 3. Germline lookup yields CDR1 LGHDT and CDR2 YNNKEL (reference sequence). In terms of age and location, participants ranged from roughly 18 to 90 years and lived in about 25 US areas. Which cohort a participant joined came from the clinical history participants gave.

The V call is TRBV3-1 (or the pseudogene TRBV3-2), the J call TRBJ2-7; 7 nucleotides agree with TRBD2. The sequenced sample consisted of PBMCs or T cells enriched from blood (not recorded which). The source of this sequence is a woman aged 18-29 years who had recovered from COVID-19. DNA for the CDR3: TGTGCCAGCAGCCATAGCGGGTATTACGAGCAGTACTTC. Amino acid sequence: CASSHSGYYEQYF.